The rows below give T cell receptor beta chains drawn from one sample of a study of shared clonotypes between healthy human individuals. Libraries were prepared by immunoSEQ multiplex PCR; TCRdb keeps only in-frame clonotypes and omits some of them. The sample consists of more than 2 million clones, roughly 94% of them appearing once. Sequencing input: naive CD8+ T cells sorted from blood. These receptors originate from a young man in good health. CDR3s include the opening cysteine and the closing phenylalanine or tryptophan. D genes are given only for firm matches. Not every row has a clone size; where given, it reads once, few, many or a size class.

size	D	V	J	CDR3	DNA
-	-	TRBV4-3	TRBJ2-2	CASSQDITGELFF	TGCGCCAGCAGCCAAGATATCACCGGGGAGCTGTTTTTT
-	-	TRBV5-4	TRBJ2-3	CASSLRGASTDTQYF	TGTGCCAGCAGCTTGCGCGGAGCTAGCACAGATACGCAGTATTTT
-	-	TRBV10-2	TRBJ1-4	CASSEEGRTTNEKLFF	TGCGCCAGCAGTGAGGAGGGGCGGACAACTAATGAAAAACTGTTTTTT
-	-	TRBV7-6	TRBJ1-1	CASSRLTADTEAFF	TGTGCCAGCAGCCGATTGACAGCAGACACTGAAGCTTTCTTT
-	TRBD1	TRBV6-6	TRBJ1-2	CASSYLRTGETGYTF	TGTGCCAGCAGTTACCTCCGAACAGGGGAAACGGGCTACACCTTC
once	TRBD2	TRBV5-1	TRBJ2-7	CASSSKGAGGPDYEQYF	TGCGCCAGCAGCTCTAAGGGGGCGGGAGGGCCCGACTACGAGCAGTACTTC
-	-	TRBV5-4	TRBJ1-3	CASSSTGKYGNTIYF	TGTGCCAGCAGCTCCACAGGGAAGTACGGAAACACCATATATTTC
-	TRBD1	TRBV7-3	TRBJ2-1	CASSPGGPYNEQFF	TGTGCCAGCAGTCCAGGGGGCCCCTACAATGAGCAGTTCTTC
-	-	TRBV11-2	TRBJ2-7	CASSQGSVSYEQYF	TGTGCCAGCAGCCAGGGGTCCGTCAGCTACGAGCAGTACTTC
-	-	TRBV29-1	TRBJ1-2	CSVASEGGYTF	TGCAGCGTTGCCTCGGAGGGTGGCTACACCTTC
-	-	TRBV11-2	TRBJ2-6	CASSLAGVSGANVLTF	TGTGCCAGCAGCTTAGCAGGAGTCTCTGGGGCCAACGTCCTGACTTTC
-	-	TRBV9	TRBJ1-1	CASSVGTTPYPQAFF	TGTGCCAGCAGCGTAGGGACAACACCTTACCCTCAAGCTTTCTTT
-	-	TRBV6-1	TRBJ2-5	CASSEGSLDRGETQYF	TGTGCCAGCAGCGAAGGATCGCTGGACAGAGGGGAGACCCAGTACTTC
-	-	TRBV19	TRBJ1-1	CASSIGGRNTEAFF	TGTGCCAGTAGTATAGGTGGCAGGAACACTGAAGCTTTCTTT
-	TRBD1	TRBV7-9	TRBJ2-7	CASRGTGDPYEQYF	TGTGCCAGCAGAGGGACAGGGGATCCCTACGAGCAGTACTTC
-	-	TRBV5-6	TRBJ2-7	CASSLSGQGRYEQYF	TGTGCCAGCAGCTTGAGCGGACAAGGGCGGTACGAGCAGTACTTC
-	-	TRBV2	TRBJ1-1	CASSTIGAEAFF	TGTGCCAGCAGTACTATCGGGGCTGAAGCTTTCTTT
-	TRBD1	TRBV13	TRBJ2-2	CASSPAGGQGLSGELFF	TGTGCCAGCAGCCCAGCTGGTGGACAGGGTTTATCCGGGGAGCTGTTTTTT
-	-	TRBV2	TRBJ2-7	CASSEGNFLPEQYF	TGTGCCAGCAGTGAGGGCAACTTTCTTCCGGAGCAGTACTTC
once	-	TRBV7-9	TRBJ2-7	CASSSGTEGVAYEQYF	TGTGCCAGCAGCTCGGGGACGGAGGGGGTTGCCTACGAGCAGTACTTC
once	-	TRBV4-1	TRBJ2-2	CASSQGRAGTNTGELFF	TGCGCCAGCAGCCAAGGCCGGGCAGGGACGAACACCGGGGAGCTGTTTTTT
few	-	TRBV2	TRBJ2-7	CASRDDPYEQYF	TGTGCCAGCAGGGACGATCCCTACGAGCAGTACTTC
-	-	TRBV6-4	TRBJ2-2	CASSAGTYGELFF	TGTGCCAGCAGCGCCGGGACTTACGGGGAGCTGTTTTTT
-	TRBD1	TRBV27	TRBJ2-4	CASSSPSRQGGQNIQYF	TGTGCCAGCAGTTCGCCATCCCGACAGGGGGGCCAAAACATTCAGTACTTC
-	-	TRBV27	TRBJ1-5	CASSWDGQSNQPQHF	TGTGCCAGCAGTTGGGACGGACAGTCCAATCAGCCCCAGCATTTT
-	-	TRBV7-9	TRBJ1-3	CASSGRGVVWNGNTIYF	TGTGCCAGCAGCGGTAGAGGTGTAGTTTGGAACGGAAACACCATATATTTT
-	TRBD2	TRBV5-1	TRBJ2-3	CASSLVLARSTDTQYF	TGCGCCAGCAGCTTAGTACTAGCGCGTAGCACAGATACGCAGTATTTT
-	-	TRBV28	TRBJ1-5	CASSLNQPQHF	TGTGCCAGCAGTTTAAACCAGCCCCAGCATTTT
-	-	TRBV4-3	TRBJ2-4	CASSRETGYRNIQYF	TGCGCCAGCAGCCGGGAAACGGGCTACCGAAACATTCAGTACTTC
-	-	TRBV13	TRBJ2-3	CASSQADTQYF	TGTGCCAGCAGCCAGGCAGATACGCAGTATTTT
once	TRBD1	TRBV19	TRBJ1-6	CASSIDPPDRAKSYNSPLHF	TGTGCCAGTAGTATAGATCCCCCTGACAGGGCGAAATCCTATAATTCACCCCTCCACTTT
-	-	TRBV4-1	TRBJ2-1	CASSHMVVYNEQFF	TGCGCCAGCAGCCATATGGTAGTGTACAATGAGCAGTTCTTC
-	-	TRBV28	TRBJ2-2	CASSSSGPGELFF	TGTGCCAGCAGTTCATCAGGGCCCGGGGAGCTGTTTTTT
-	-	TRBV6-5	TRBJ1-1	CASSYLGAEAFF	TGTGCCAGCAGTTACTTGGGAGCTGAAGCTTTCTTT
-	TRBD2	TRBV9	TRBJ2-1	CASSSSGGNGNEQFF	TGTGCCAGCAGCTCAAGCGGGGGAAACGGGAATGAGCAGTTCTTC
-	TRBD1	TRBV29-1	TRBJ2-1	CSYTGTGDNEQFF	TGCAGCTACACCGGGACAGGGGACAATGAGCAGTTCTTC
-	-	TRBV29-1	TRBJ1-1	CSVVGVTEAFF	TGCAGCGTTGTTGGGGTCACTGAAGCTTTCTTT
-	-	TRBV7-2	TRBJ2-3	CASRSHLATSTDTQYF	TGTGCCAGCAGATCCCACCTCGCCACTAGCACAGATACGCAGTATTTT
-	-	TRBV7-9	TRBJ2-1	CASSPNPGNNEQFF	TGTGCCAGCAGCCCTAATCCAGGTAACAATGAGCAGTTCTTC
-	-	TRBV4-1	TRBJ2-2	CASSQQTGPSGELFF	TGCGCCAGCAGCCAGCAGACAGGCCCCTCCGGGGAGCTGTTTTTT
once	-	TRBV7-2	TRBJ1-1	CASSLPHRIMNTEAFF	TGTGCCAGCAGCTTACCCCACAGAATCATGAACACTGAAGCTTTCTTT
-	-	TRBV4-1	TRBJ2-3	CASSQDEQRSTDTQYF	TGCGCCAGCAGCCAAGATGAGCAGCGTAGCACAGATACGCAGTATTTT
-	-	TRBV30	TRBJ2-5	CAWSEVTSGETQYF	TGTGCCTGGAGTGAGGTGACGAGCGGGGAGACCCAGTACTTC
-	-	TRBV6-5	TRBJ2-7	CASSYSKAGGRYEQYF	TGTGCCAGCAGTTACTCGAAGGCAGGGGGGCGTTACGAGCAGTACTTC
-	TRBD1	TRBV7-9	TRBJ1-1	CASSGTQGAYSEPEAFF	TGTGCCAGCAGCGGTACCCAGGGGGCCTACTCGGAACCTGAAGCTTTCTTT
-	-	TRBV13	TRBJ1-6	CASSNTGINSPLHF	TGTGCCAGCAGCAACACAGGGATCAACTCACCCCTCCACTTT
-	TRBD2	TRBV27	TRBJ2-2	CASNLAGTGELFF	TGTGCCAGCAATCTAGCGGGCACCGGGGAGCTGTTTTTT
-	-	TRBV4-1	TRBJ1-1	CASRGAGVNTEAFF	TGCGCCAGCAGAGGGGCAGGGGTGAACACTGAAGCTTTCTTT
-	TRBD1	TRBV6-6	TRBJ2-3	CASSYSSDRMTDTQYF	TGTGCCAGCAGTTACTCCTCGGACAGGATGACAGATACGCAGTATTTT
-	-	TRBV19	TRBJ1-1	CASRTDQGETEAFF	TGTGCCAGTAGAACTGACCAGGGTGAGACTGAAGCTTTCTTT
-	-	TRBV9	TRBJ2-5	CASSVEGGQETQYF	TGTGCCAGCAGCGTAGAGGGAGGTCAAGAGACCCAGTACTTC
-	-	TRBV4-2	TRBJ2-3	CASSQDLSGGGNTDTQYF	TGTGCCAGCAGCCAAGATCTTAGTGGCGGAGGAAACACAGATACGCAGTATTTT